Below, 32 T cell receptor beta chains from the same sample are listed, as sequenced in a study of early T cells in non-severe SARS-CoV-2 infection. MiXCR, applied by TCRdb to the 5' RACE reads, yields one record per CDR3 protein. In the table there are 80,000 or so distinct CDR3 sequences, roughly 13% of which are singletons. The sample consisted of whole blood. These TCRs come from an adult who was a healthcare worker with PCR-confirmed SARS-CoV-2 infection or an uninfected control (not recorded which).

CDR3: CSARVFPGKATEAFF. CDR3 DNA sequence: TGCAGTGCTAGAGTGTTCCCGGGAAAAGCCACTGAAGCTTTCTTT. This chain uses TRBV20-1 with TRBJ1-1; D gene ambiguous. This CDR3 is 15 amino acids long. CDR1 and CDR2 (germline): DFQATT, SNEGSKA (reference sequence). Deletions cut 1 base from V and 4 bases from J, with 16 bases between.

This clonotype was seen ten or more times. The J gene is TRBJ2-5, the V gene TRBV7-9, with TRBD1 matching 7 bases. The CDR3 sequence is 14 residues long. Trimming took 5 bases from V and 3 from J; bases not matched to a gene: 6. Germline V gene sequence: CDR1 SEHNR, CDR2 FQNEAQ (reference sequence). CDR3 amino acids: CASSPRDSKETQYF. Here the CDR3 DNA reads TGTGCCAGCAGCCCGAGGGACAGTAAAGAGACCCAGTACTTC.

This clonotype was found a few times. V gene TRBV19 combines with J gene TRBJ2-7; 10 bases are shared with TRBD1. The CDR3 extends over 14 amino acids. Looked up from germline, CDR1 is LNHDA and CDR2 is SQIVND (reference sequence). V trimming: 5 bases; J trimming: 3 bases; junction bases outside the gene matches: 4. The CDR3 spells CASSWTGGVYEQYF. Here the CDR3 DNA reads TGTGCCAGTAGTTGGACAGGGGGAGTCTACGAGCAGTACTTC.

This clonotype was observed many times. The chain carries TRBV5-1 and TRBJ2-7; 9 bases map to TRBD1. V trimming: 4 bases; J trimming: 6 bases; junction bases outside the gene matches: 11. This CDR3 is built from 15 residues. Per germline, CDR1 SGHRS and CDR2 YFSETQ. The CDR3: CASSPSGTGPSEQYF. The CDR3, as DNA: TGCGCCAGCAGCCCCTCCGGGACAGGGCCCTCCGAGCAGTACTTC.

J is TRBJ1-5 and V is TRBV7-9; perhaps TRBD1 as D (5 bases). Trimming shortened V by 3 bases and J by 7 bases, and 10 bases separated the two germline ends. Germline values: CDR1 SEHNR, CDR2 FQNEAQ (reference sequence). This CDR3 spans 13 amino acids. This CDR3 reads CASSLLQEQPQHF. CDR3 DNA: TGTGCCAGCAGCTTGTTACAGGAACAGCCCCAGCATTTT.

The genes are TRBV7-9 and TRBJ2-3, with no clear D. Germline CDR1 and CDR2: SEHNR and FQNEAQ (reference sequence). V was pared by 1 base and J by 2 bases, with 7 bases between. The CDR3 loop spans 14 amino acids. The CDR3: CASSLVGDTDTQYF. CDR3 nucleotide sequence: TGTGCCAGCAGCTTAGTTGGGGACACAGATACGCAGTATTTT.

The chain couples TRBV29-1 to TRBJ1-1; TRBD1 matches 7 bases. The V gene end was trimmed by 6 bases and the J gene end by 0 bases; junction bases not matched to a gene: 1. Germline loops: CDR1 SQVTM, CDR2 ANQGSEA. The CDR3 contains 12 residues. The CDR3 bases are TGCAGCGTCGACAGGGTGAACACTGAAGCTTTCTTT. This sequence encodes CSVDRVNTEAFF.

As for this clonotype: This may be a read error: a much more frequent sequence differs by one nucleotide. The V call is TRBV18, the J call TRBJ1-6; D not resolved. The CDR3 runs to 16 residues. Trimming cost V 0 bases and J 16 bases, with 22 bases left between them. The germline CDR1 and CDR2 sequences are KGHSH and LQKENI. CDR3 amino acids: CASSPPKGYNSPHLHF. DNA of the CDR3: TGTGCCAGCTCACCACCGAAGGGCTATAATTCACCCCATCTCCACTTT.

This clonotype was seen a few times. V gene TRBV6-1 combines with J gene TRBJ2-7, with 12 bases aligning to TRBD2. The CDR3 totals 15 residues. Unmatched junction bases numbered 0, after V lost 0 bases and J lost 3 bases. Germline assignment: CDR1 MNHNS and CDR2 SASEGT. The CDR3: CASSEATSGGYEQYF. The CDR3 bases are TGTGCCAGCAGTGAAGCGACTAGCGGGGGCTACGAGCAGTACTTC.

The table lists this clonotype with many counts. This chain uses TRBV12-3 or TRBV12-4 with TRBJ2-2; tentative D call: TRBD2 (5 bases). V lost 3 bases to trimming and J lost 6 bases, with 8 bases between them. There are 13 residues in the CDR3. CDR3 sequence reads: CASSFRGPGELFF. The CDR3 nucleotides are TGTGCCAGCAGTTTCCGGGGTCCCGGGGAGCTGTTTTTT.

In this sample, this clonotype turned up a few times. The chain's CDR3 is CASSQLHEQYF. CDR3 DNA: TGTGCCAGCAGCCAACTGCACGAGCAGTACTTC. V gene TRBV3-1 combines with J gene TRBJ2-7, with D hard to call. CDR3 length: 11 amino acids. Germline CDR1 reads LGHDT; CDR2 reads YNNKEL (reference sequence). V gave up 2 bases and J gave up 5 bases, with 4 bases separating them.

This clonotype was counted ten times or more. The chain has TRBV6-6 and TRBJ1-2; D gene ambiguous. Between the trimmed V and J ends, which lost 7 bases and 8 bases, there was a span of 17 bases. Germline V gene data show CDR1 as MNHNY and CDR2 as SVGAGI (reference sequence). This CDR3 contains 13 residues. The CDR3 spells CASTRQAVEGYTF. The CDR3 nucleotides read TGTGCCAGCACAAGGCAGGCGGTTGAGGGCTACACCTTC.

The chain couples TRBV6-6 to TRBJ1-5, with D unresolved. V was pared by 5 bases and J by 6 bases, with 11 bases between. CDR1 and CDR2 (germline): MNHNY, SVGAGI (reference sequence). This CDR3 has 13 residues. CDR3 bases: TGTGCCAGCAGTCCAGGTACCGGTCAGCCCCAGCATTTT. This translates into CASSPGTGQPQHF.

This clonotype was observed a handful of times. This sequence joins TRBV7-9 and TRBJ2-1; TRBD2 matches 7 bases. The CDR3 spans 19 residues. Trimming removed 5 bases from V and 0 bases from J; junction bases left unmatched: 16. The germline V gene has CDR1 SEHNR and CDR2 FQNEAQ (reference sequence). Written as DNA, the CDR3 is TGTGCCAGCAGCCAGGGTGGGCGGGAGCCATCCCCCTCCTACAATGAGCAGTTCTTC. This codes for CASSQGGREPSPSYNEQFF.

A word on this clonotype: The junction departs from germline at one end; a sequencing error may be responsible. This chain links TRBV20-1 with TRBJ1-6; 9 bases are a match to TRBD1. The CDR3 consists of 18 residues. Looked up from germline, CDR1 is DFQATT and CDR2 is SNEGSKA (reference sequence). CDR3 nucleotides: TGCAGTGCTAGAGTACCGGGACAGGGAGCGAGGAGTAGTTCACACCTCCACTTT. Encoded protein: CSARVPGQGARSSSHLHF.

This chain links TRBV7-2 with TRBJ2-7, with 8 bases lining up with TRBD1. V gave up 3 bases and J gave up 6 bases; unmatched junction bases: 7. Per germline, CDR1 SGHTA and CDR2 FQGNSA. The CDR3 runs 14 residues. Here the CDR3 reads CASSFRTGPREQYF. Here the CDR3 DNA reads TGTGCCAGCAGCTTTCGGACAGGGCCTCGCGAGCAGTACTTC.

This clonotype came up many times. The rearrangement uses TRBV7-6 and TRBJ2-2; 7 nucleotides match TRBD2. Looked up from germline, CDR1 is SGHVS and CDR2 is FNYEAQ. The CDR3 loop spans 16 amino acids. J was trimmed by 1 base and V by 3 bases; bases with no gene match: 5. CDR3 DNA: TGTGCCAGCAGCTTTGGGCCTAGCGGGAACACCGGGGAGCTGTTTTTT. Translating gives CASSFGPSGNTGELFF.

This clonotype was recorded a few times. The chain has TRBV27 and TRBJ2-3; the D is unclear. V was clipped by 6 bases and J by 4 bases, with 17 bases between them. This CDR3 has 15 residues. Looked up from germline, CDR1 is MNHEY and CDR2 is SMNVEV (reference sequence). The CDR3 nucleotides are TGTGCCAGCAGCCCCGGCGACGAGTCTTCAGATACGCAGTATTTT. It codes for CASSPGDESSDTQYF.

This clonotype was recorded a few times. The chain recombines TRBV21-1 with TRBJ1-2; the table's TRBD1 call for D was not verified on the DNA. TRBV21-1 is a recognized pseudogene. The CDR3 contains 17 residues. The DNA of the CDR3 is TGTGCCAGCAGCAACAGGGCCGGAGGGGGCTCTCACTATGGCTACACCTTC. It yields the protein CASSNRAGGGSHYGYTF.

The chain combines TRBV3-1 with TRBJ2-7; the match to TRBD2 covers 8 bases. The CDR3 contains 13 residues. CDR1 is LGHDT, CDR2 YNNKEL, per germline (reference sequence). After removal of 4 bases from V and 3 bases from J, the junction contained 2 bases not matched to a gene. The CDR3 is CASSLTSGYEQYF. CDR3 nucleotide sequence: TGTGCCAGCAGCCTTACTAGCGGCTACGAGCAGTACTTC.

This rearrangement joins TRBV9 to TRBJ2-7; D not certain. The ends were cut back, 3 bases at V and 3 bases at J, with 13 bases in the middle. Germline loops: CDR1 SGDLS, CDR2 YYNGEE. This CDR3 contains 14 residues. CDR3: CASSGPYEVYEQYF. Here the CDR3 DNA reads TGTGCCAGCAGCGGTCCTTATGAGGTCTACGAGCAGTACTTC.

This rearrangement joins TRBV5-5 to TRBJ2-1, with D perhaps TRBD1 or TRBD2 (5 bases each). This CDR3 region has 15 residues. Trimming removed 2 bases from V and 1 base from J, with 10 bases in between. The V gene's germline CDR1 is SGHKS and CDR2 YYEKEE (reference sequence). The CDR3 sequence is CASSLTGASYNEQFF. Here the CDR3 DNA reads TGTGCCAGCAGCTTAACCGGGGCGTCCTACAATGAGCAGTTCTTC.

There are many counts of this clonotype. V usage is TRBV6-1 and J usage is TRBJ2-2; TRBD2 matches at 8 bases. The trim removed 6 bases at V and 4 bases at J, leaving 16 bases unmatched. Germline values: CDR1 MNHNS, CDR2 SASEGT. The CDR3 has 18 residues. CDR3 region: CASSGGEYEVSGTGELFF. CDR3 coding DNA: TGTGCCAGCAGCGGGGGGGAGTATGAGGTTTCGGGCACCGGGGAGCTGTTTTTT.

In this sample, this clonotype turned up many times. The chain joins TRBV7-8 to TRBJ2-7; the match to TRBD2 covers 8 bases. This CDR3 has 16 amino acids. Trimming took 4 bases from V and 0 from J; bases not matched to a gene: 8. CDR1 SGHVS and CDR2 FQNEAQ come from the germline V gene. CDR3 sequence (DNA): TGTGCCAGCAGCTCCTATAGCGGGGCGAGCTCCTACGAGCAGTACTTC. This translates into CASSSYSGASSYEQYF.

This clonotype was seen repeatedly, ten times or more. This chain uses TRBV6-1 with TRBJ2-3; tentatively, D is TRBD1 (5 bases). The CDR3 has 13 amino acids. Germline V gene data show CDR1 as MNHNS and CDR2 as SASEGT. The V end was cut by 8 bases, the J end by 5 bases, with 14 bases between. CDR3 loop: CASEQGEVDTQYF. CDR3 nucleotide sequence: TGTGCCAGCGAGCAAGGGGAAGTAGATACGCAGTATTTT.

The chain couples TRBV20-1 to TRBJ2-7, with D unclear. V shed 4 bases and J shed 2 bases, with 6 bases lying between them. CDR3 size: 11 residues. Germline assignment: CDR1 DFQATT and CDR2 SNEGSKA (reference sequence). The chain's CDR3 is CSATETYEQYF. The CDR3 DNA reads TGCAGTGCTACTGAAACCTACGAGCAGTACTTC.

The table lists this clonotype with many counts. The rearrangement links TRBV10-1 to TRBJ2-5, with a tentative D call TRBD2 (7 bases). CDR1 is WNHNN and CDR2 is SYGVQD in the germline V gene (reference sequence). The length of the CDR3 is 14 residues. Trimming took 3 bases from V and 5 from J, leaving 13 bases between them. The DNA for the CDR3 is TGCGCCAGCAGTGATTCGGGGGGCTTGGAGACCCAGTACTTC. Translation: CASSDSGGLETQYF.

This clonotype has just a few counts. The chain joins TRBV11-2 to TRBJ2-1, with 10 bases matching TRBD2. The germline CDR1 and CDR2 sequences are SGHAT and FQNNGV. The CDR3 totals 14 residues. J lost 9 bases, V lost 3 bases, and 5 bases had no gene match. DNA for the CDR3: TGTGCCAGCAGCTTCACTAGCGGGAACGGTGAGCAGTTCTTC. It yields the protein CASSFTSGNGEQFF.

The rearrangement uses TRBV7-9 and TRBJ1-1; TRBD1 might be the D (5 bases). The germline V and J ends were trimmed by 5 bases and 5 bases, with 12 bases remaining between them. Germline loops: CDR1 SEHNR, CDR2 FQNEAQ (reference sequence). CDR3 size: 13 residues. The DNA for the CDR3 is TGTGCCAGCAGCGCAATGGGGACGACTGAAGCTTTCTTT. It specifies CASSAMGTTEAFF.

The V gene is TRBV4-1, the J gene TRBJ1-2, with D maybe TRBD1 (5 bases). Germline CDR1 MGHRA, CDR2 YSYEKL. The CDR3 loop spans 17 amino acids. V was shortened by 2 bases and J by 0 bases, with 16 bases between the two germline ends. CDR3: CASSQTPSGLPNYGYTF. In DNA, the CDR3 is TGCGCCAGCAGCCAAACCCCATCAGGGCTACCTAACTATGGCTACACCTTC.

The V call is TRBV4-2, the J call TRBJ2-7; TRBD1 matches 8 bases. V trimming: 0 bases; J trimming: 5 bases; junction bases outside the gene matches: 12. CDR1 is LGHNA and CDR2 is YNFKEQ in the germline V gene. CDR3 length equals 17 residues. The CDR3 protein is CASSQEIKTGGLHEQYF. CDR3 in DNA: TGTGCCAGCAGCCAAGAAATTAAAACAGGGGGGCTACACGAGCAGTACTTC.

The CDR3 spells CAWRERRTGRSYTF. The CDR3 DNA is TGTGCCTGGAGAGAACGCCGGACAGGGAGGAGCTACACCTTC. V is TRBV30 and J is TRBJ1-2; 8 bases are a match to TRBD1. Looked up from germline, CDR1 is GTSNPN and CDR2 is SVGIG (reference sequence). V dropped 3 bases and J dropped 9; count of bases not matched to a gene: 12. The CDR3 has 14 amino acids.